These T cell receptor beta chains were read from a single sample in a study of blood T cell repertoires in COVID-19. Clones were read by immunoSEQ multiplex PCR, and TCRdb kept only the in-frame ones, dropping some. The repertoire has about 160,000 clones, 85% of them found once; the top ten carry approximately 3.3%. Sequenced input: peripheral blood. The origin of the receptors is a human donor with acute or convalescent COVID-19. The donor label of this sample is uncertain. CDR3s include the opening cysteine and the closing phenylalanine or tryptophan. The D gene is left open where the match is weak. Only part of the rows carry a size: once, few, many, or a class if the clone is expanded.

J	V	D	size	DNA	CDR3
TRBJ1-6	TRBV9	-	-	TGTGCCAGCAGCGTGACTACGGCTGCCTCACCCCTCCACTTT	CASSVTTAASPLHF
TRBJ1-1	TRBV28	TRBD1	-	TGTGCCAGCAGTAAGGGGACAGGGGCGGGAACTGAAGCTTTCTTT	CASSKGTGAGTEAFF
TRBJ1-1	TRBV28	-	few	TGTGCCAGCAGTTTGCCCTCAGCGGCGACTGAAGCTTTCTTT	CASSLPSAATEAFF
TRBJ1-1	TRBV11-3	-	-	TGTGCCAGCAGCTTTGGACAGAAAGCTTTCTTT	CASSFGQKAFF
TRBJ1-3	TRBV7-2	-	-	TGTGCCAGCAGCTTAGATGCGGGCTCTGGAAACACCATATATTTT	CASSLDAGSGNTIYF
TRBJ1-1	TRBV19	TRBD1	once	TGTGCCAGTAGTATAGCCCAGGGGGCACAGAACACTGAAGCTTTCTTT	CASSIAQGAQNTEAFF
TRBJ1-6	TRBV9	-	-	TGTGCCAGCAGCGTAGACCAGGGTACTTCACCCCTCCACTTT	CASSVDQGTSPLHF
TRBJ1-2	TRBV19	-	few	TGTGCCAGTAGCCTAGGCGTTCACTATGGCTACACCTTC	CASSLGVHYGYTF
TRBJ2-5	TRBV7-3	TRBD2	once	TGTGCCAGCGCCCGGACTAGCGGGGGGGTCAAAGAGACCCAGTACTTC	CASARTSGGVKETQYF
TRBJ2-1	TRBV11-3	-	-	TGTGCCAGCAGCCCCCAGTGGGGGCCCGACAACAATGAGCAGTTCTTC	CASSPQWGPDNNEQFF
TRBJ2-3	TRBV11-2	-	-	TGTGCCAGCAGGATCCTGGCGGGGACTAGCACAGATACGCAGTATTTT	CASRILAGTSTDTQYF
TRBJ2-1	TRBV11-3	-	-	TGTGCCAGCAGCACAGGACAGCCACCGGAAGAGCAGTTCTTC	CASSTGQPPEEQFF
TRBJ2-1	TRBV7-2	TRBD2	-	TGTGCCAGCAGCCTGGGACTAGCGGGGAGGATCGGGAATGAGCAGTTCTTC	CASSLGLAGRIGNEQFF
TRBJ1-4	TRBV7-9	TRBD1	-	TGTGCCAGCAGCTCATACTGGACAGGGCCCAATGAAAAACTGTTTTTT	CASSSYWTGPNEKLFF
TRBJ1-6	TRBV5-4	TRBD1	-	TGTGCCAGCAGCCCAGGGACAGGGGACTATAATTCACCCCTCCACTTT	CASSPGTGDYNSPLHF
TRBJ2-1	TRBV11-2	-	once	TGTGCCAGCACCACTATAGAAAGGGGCAATGAGCAGTTCTTC	CASTTIERGNEQFF
TRBJ1-2	TRBV5-1	-	-	TGCGCCAGCAGCTTGCCAGGGGCTGGCTACACCTTC	CASSLPGAGYTF
TRBJ2-1	TRBV11-3	-	few	TGTGCCAGCAGCTCCACAGGGAGTAGTGAGCAGTTCTTC	CASSSTGSSEQFF
TRBJ2-3	TRBV7-3	-	-	TGTGCCAGCGGGAGCTCAGATACGCAGTATTTT	CASGSSDTQYF
TRBJ1-1	TRBV5-1	-	-	TGCGCCAGCAGCTTAGGGGACACAGCAATGAACACTGAAGCTTTCTTT	CASSLGDTAMNTEAFF
TRBJ2-1	TRBV10-3	TRBD1	-	TGTGCCATCAGGAGGGACAGTGAGCAGTTCTTC	CAIRRDSEQFF
TRBJ2-3	TRBV28	TRBD1	-	TGTGCCAGCAGTTTAAGCGGGACAGGGGTTAAGTATACGCAGTATTTT	CASSLSGTGVKYTQYF
TRBJ1-6	TRBV6-5	-	-	TGTGCCAGCAGTTACTCGCTCGGGTCCCTCCACTTT	CASSYSLGSLHF
TRBJ2-7	TRBV5-1	TRBD1	-	TGCGCCAGCAGCTACGACAGGGTGGGCTACGAGCAGTACTTC	CASSYDRVGYEQYF
TRBJ2-5	TRBV24-1	TRBD2	-	TGTGCCACCTCTAGCGGGGGGGTTGAGACCCAGTACTTC	CATSSGGVETQYF
TRBJ1-1	TRBV11-2	-	-	TGTGCCAGCAGCCCCCAGGCAGGGCGAAACACTGAAGCTTTCTTT	CASSPQAGRNTEAFF
TRBJ1-2	TRBV3-1/TRBV3-2	TRBD1	-	TGTGCCAGCGGGGACAGGGGGTACTATGGCTACACCTTC	CASGDRGYYGYTF
TRBJ1-5	TRBV6-1	TRBD1	-	TGTGCCAGCAGTGAGAGACAGGGGGCCGGCCAGCCCCAGCATTTT	CASSERQGAGQPQHF
TRBJ1-1	TRBV5-1	-	-	TGCGCCAGCAGCCGAACAATGAACACTGAAGCTTTCTTT	CASSRTMNTEAFF
TRBJ1-1	TRBV7-3	TRBD1	-	TGTGCCAGCAGCTTAACCCCCCTGACAGGGGTCGCTGAAGCTTTCTTT	CASSLTPLTGVAEAFF
TRBJ1-4	TRBV19	-	-	TGTGCCAGTAGTCCTTACTCGGGAGGGCTTGCTAATGAAAAACTGTTTTTT	CASSPYSGGLANEKLFF